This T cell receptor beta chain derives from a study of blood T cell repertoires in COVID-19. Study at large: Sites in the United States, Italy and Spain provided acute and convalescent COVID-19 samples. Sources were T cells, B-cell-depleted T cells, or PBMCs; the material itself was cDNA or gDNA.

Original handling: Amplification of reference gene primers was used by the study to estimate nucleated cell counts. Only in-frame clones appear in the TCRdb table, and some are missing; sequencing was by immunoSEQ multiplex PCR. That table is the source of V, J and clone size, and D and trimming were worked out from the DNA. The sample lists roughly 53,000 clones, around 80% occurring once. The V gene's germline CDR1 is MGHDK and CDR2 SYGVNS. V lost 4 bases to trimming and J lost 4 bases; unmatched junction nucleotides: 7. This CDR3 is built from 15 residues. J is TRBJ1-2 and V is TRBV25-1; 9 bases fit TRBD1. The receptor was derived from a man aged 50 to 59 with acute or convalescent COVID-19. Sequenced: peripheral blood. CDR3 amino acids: CASSGDRVATYGYTF. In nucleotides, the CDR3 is TGTGCCAGCAGTGGGGACAGGGTTGCCACCTATGGCTACACCTTC.